These 26 T cell receptor beta chains came from one sample sequenced in a study of cytomegalovirus exposure and HLA in healthy donors (dated by TCRdb to the late 2010s). Library creation used the immunoSEQ multiplex PCR assay. A mixture of 60 forward primers for TCR Vbeta segments and 13 reverse primers for TCR Jbeta segments was used in the multiplex PCR. The source is immuneACCESS, and TCRdb retained only in-frame sequences with V and J called. Part of the clones is not carried over; for the studies checked, unresolved V genes explain less than half of this, and the remainder is unexplained. The table for this sample lists 110,000 or so clones; roughly 71% of them were counted only once. The biggest ten clones account for about 5.5% of the sample. Input material: PBMCs. These TCRs come from an older woman in good health and CMV-seropositive.

This clone has a handful of counts. The V gene is TRBV6-1, the J gene TRBJ1-1; a possible D gene is TRBD1 (6 bases). Looked up from germline, CDR1 is MNHNS and CDR2 is SASEGT. The CDR3 sequence is 15 residues long. V lost 8 bases and J 1 base, leaving 17 bases between the germline ends. CDR3 nucleotide sequence: TGTGCCAGCGAGAGCGGGGGCTCCGGGAACACTGAAGCTTTCTTT. This codes for CASESGGSGNTEAFF.

The rearrangement joins TRBV4-2 to TRBJ2-7, with 7 bases that match TRBD1. This CDR3 is 16 amino acids long. After removal of 2 bases from V and 2 bases from J, the junction contained 9 bases not matched to a gene. Per germline, CDR1 LGHNA and CDR2 YNFKEQ. CDR3 amino acids: CASSQRPTGKPYEQYF. For the CDR3, the DNA is TGTGCCAGCAGCCAAAGGCCGACAGGGAAGCCCTACGAGCAGTACTTC.

This clone appeared a few times. The rearrangement links TRBV6-6 to TRBJ1-5; 8 bases agree with TRBD1. Germline lookup yields CDR1 MNHNY and CDR2 SVGAGI (reference sequence). The CDR3 sequence is 16 residues long. V gave up 2 bases and J gave up 2 bases; unmatched junction bases: 5. Here the CDR3 reads CASSYPTGERNQPQHF. The CDR3 DNA reads as TGTGCCAGCAGTTACCCGACAGGGGAGCGCAATCAGCCCCAGCATTTT.

There are a few counts of this clone. The chain couples TRBV27 to TRBJ2-5, with 7 bases lining up with TRBD2. The CDR3 loop spans 15 amino acids. The germline gives CDR1 MNHEY, CDR2 SMNVEV (reference sequence). J gave up 2 bases and V 2 bases, and 5 bases lay outside the gene matches. For the CDR3, the DNA is TGTGCCAGCAGTTTAGGTTGGGGGGGACAAGAGACCCAGTACTTC. This gives the protein CASSLGWGGQETQYF.

This clone has more than one count but fewer than ten. V is TRBV5-1 and J is TRBJ1-6; 9 bases are a match to TRBD1. There are 15 residues in the CDR3. V shed 5 bases, J shed 10 bases, and the junction held 10 bases outside the gene matches. Per germline, CDR1 SGHRS and CDR2 YFSETQ. CDR3 in amino acids: CASSFSGTGRSPLHF. Written as DNA, the CDR3 is TGCGCCAGCAGTTTCTCCGGGACAGGGAGATCACCCCTCCACTTT.

This clone was detected only a few times. This chain joins TRBV30 and TRBJ1-1, with D possibly being TRBD1 (5 bases). Per the germline V gene, CDR1 is GTSNPN and CDR2 is SVGIG (reference sequence). The CDR3 is 13 residues long. DNA of the CDR3: TGTGTTAAGAGCAGGGATTCGAACACTGAAGCTTTCTTT. Translated, it gives CVKSRDSNTEAFF.

Points on this clone: The same CDR3 arises from other DNA sequences in this sample as well. This rearrangement joins TRBV10-3 to TRBJ2-7, with 8 bases that match TRBD1. Unmatched junction bases numbered 11, after V lost 6 bases and J lost 4 bases. Germline values: CDR1 ENHRY, CDR2 SYGVKD. This CDR3 is 15 amino acids long. The CDR3 nucleotides are TGTGCCATCAGCGAAGGACGAACAGGGGGTTACGAGCAGTACTTC. Protein sequence: CAISEGRTGGYEQYF.

V gene TRBV5-4 combines with J gene TRBJ2-7, with D perhaps TRBD2 (7 bases). The CDR3 loop spans 14 amino acids. CDR1 and CDR2 (germline): SGHNT, YYREEE (reference sequence). V was trimmed by 7 bases and J by 3 bases, leaving 17 bases between them. The CDR3 bases are TGTGCCAGCCGGGGGGCCGGGAGTAACTACGAGCAGTACTTC. It specifies CASRGAGSNYEQYF.

This clone occurred once. V usage is TRBV5-1 and J usage is TRBJ1-1; 7 bases match TRBD1. The CDR3 is 14 residues long. Germline CDR1 SGHRS, CDR2 YFSETQ. J lost 4 bases, V lost 3 bases, and 6 bases had no gene match. As DNA, the CDR3 is TGCGCCAGCAGCTCGAGGACAGGAGGCACTGAAGCTTTCTTT. Residues: CASSSRTGGTEAFF. Together with reference TRBV5-1 and TRBJ1-1, the CDR3 gives the full variable domain: KAGVTQTPRYLIKTRGQQVTLSCSPISGHRSVSWYQQTPGQGLQFLFEYFSETQRNKGNFPGRFSGRQFSNSRSEMNVSTLELGDSALYLCASSSRTGGTEAFFGQGTRLTVV.

The chain recombines TRBV6-6 with TRBJ1-1, with 10 bases lining up with TRBD1. There are 14 residues in the CDR3. J was trimmed by 4 bases and V by 4 bases; bases with no gene match: 3. The germline V gene has CDR1 MNHNY and CDR2 SVGAGI (reference sequence). This CDR3 reads CASSSDRGGTEAFF. The CDR3, as DNA: TGTGCCAGCAGTTCGGACAGGGGGGGCACTGAAGCTTTCTTT.

The chain has TRBV30 and TRBJ2-7, with 7 nucleotides matching TRBD1. This CDR3 spans 13 amino acids. CDR1 is GTSNPN and CDR2 is SVGIG in the germline V gene (reference sequence). The V gene end was trimmed by 3 bases and the J gene end by 2 bases; junction bases not matched to a gene: 4. CDR3 loop: CAWSRTGAYEQYF. Here the CDR3 DNA reads TGTGCCTGGAGCCGAACAGGGGCCTACGAGCAGTACTTC.

This clone came up once. The J gene is TRBJ2-1, the V gene TRBV4-3, with D maybe TRBD2 (6 bases). The CDR3 extends over 15 amino acids. V shed 1 base and J shed 6 bases, with 13 bases lying between them. Germline CDR1 reads LGHNA; CDR2 reads YSLEER. The CDR3 DNA sequence: TGCGCCAGCAGCCAAGGCGGGGTTTCCCTCAATGAGCAGTTCTTC. It encodes CASSQGGVSLNEQFF.

This clone came up a few times. Written as DNA, the CDR3 is TGTGCCAGCAATAGCTTGGTGGGGGGGGGCACAGATACGCAGTATTTT. It yields the protein CASNSLVGGGTDTQYF. This chain connects TRBV2 to TRBJ2-3; 7 nucleotides match TRBD2. CDR3 length: 16 residues. Germline CDR1 SNHLY, CDR2 FYNNEI. The ends lost 7 bases at V and 1 base at J; junction bases unmatched: 11.

V gene TRBV6-6 combines with J gene TRBJ1-1; D remains ambiguous. Trimming stripped 7 bases from V and 1 base from J, with 10 bases between. Germline assignment: CDR1 MNHNY and CDR2 SVGAGI (reference sequence). This CDR3 spans 13 amino acids. The CDR3 DNA follows: TGTGCCAGCATCTTCCAGGCGAACACTGAAGCTTTCTTT. Its translation: CASIFQANTEAFF.

The chain couples TRBV6-6 to TRBJ2-1; TRBD2 matches at 12 bases. This CDR3 contains 15 residues. Germline CDR1 reads MNHNY; CDR2 reads SVGAGI (reference sequence). V gave up 4 bases and J gave up 4 bases; unmatched junction bases: 2. DNA of the CDR3: TGTGCCAGCAGTTCCGGACTAGCGGGATACAATGAGCAGTTCTTC. This translates into CASSSGLAGYNEQFF.

About this clone: This sample also contains other DNA sequences that code for the same CDR3. V usage is TRBV11-3 and J usage is TRBJ1-1; perhaps TRBD1 as D (5 bases). In germline, CDR1 is SGHNT, CDR2 YENEEA. The CDR3 is made up of 13 amino acids. V lost 1 base to trimming and J lost 2 bases, with 5 bases between them. The CDR3 DNA follows: TGTGCCAGCAGCTTAGGGGGCAACACTGAAGCTTTCTTT. Encoded protein: CASSLGGNTEAFF.

The chain links TRBV29-1 to TRBJ1-2, with no clear D. From germline, CDR1 is SQVTM and CDR2 ANQGSEA. The CDR3 extends over 14 amino acids. The germline V and J ends were trimmed by 3 bases and 0 bases, with 11 bases remaining between them. The CDR3 DNA reads as TGCAGCGTTGATTTTGGAGCAGCTAACTATGGCTACACCTTC. Protein: CSVDFGAANYGYTF.

The chain couples TRBV6-5 to TRBJ2-5; no definite D call. The J call is in doubt because the DNA end fits TRBJ2-7 better. The CDR3 has 11 residues. Germline loops: CDR1 MNHEY, CDR2 SVGAGI. The CDR3: CASSSNYEQYF. DNA for the CDR3: TGTGCCAGCAGTTCGAACTACGAGCAGTACTTC.

As concerns this clone: The junction departs from the called germline gene at one end, perhaps through a read error. The genes are TRBV30 and TRBJ2-1; 7 nucleotides align to TRBD2. Germline CDR1 is GTSNPN and CDR2 is SVGIG (reference sequence). The CDR3 consists of 13 residues. As DNA, the CDR3 is TGTGCCTGGAGTGTAGGTGGGGGGGTTCGGGAGCTCTTC. Translation gives CAWSVGGGVRELF.

The J gene is TRBJ2-2, the V gene TRBV10-3; 8 bases match TRBD1. Germline trimming cut 2 bases from V and 5 bases from J; bases unmatched to any gene: 10. CDR1 is ENHRY, CDR2 SYGVKD, per germline. The CDR3 covers 17 residues. The CDR3 region is CAISEGQGQGRTGELFF. Written as DNA, the CDR3 is TGTGCCATCAGTGAGGGGCAAGGACAGGGACGAACCGGGGAGCTGTTTTTT.

There are many counts of this clone. This CDR3 reads CASQRGAATEAFF. CDR3 nucleotide sequence: TGTGCCAGCCAACGGGGGGCGGCCACTGAAGCTTTCTTT. V is TRBV6-5 and J is TRBJ1-1, with D maybe TRBD1 (6 bases). Looked up from germline, CDR1 is MNHEY and CDR2 is SVGAGI. The CDR3 totals 13 residues. Trimming shortened V by 8 bases and J by 4 bases, and 14 bases separated the two germline ends.

The chain combines TRBV7-2 with TRBJ1-4; TRBD1 agrees at 8 bases. The germline CDR1 and CDR2 sequences are SGHTA and FQGNSA. The trim removed 6 bases at V and 6 bases at J, leaving 3 bases unmatched. The CDR3 is made up of 13 amino acids. The CDR3 loop reads CASSQQGDEKLFF. CDR3 nucleotide sequence: TGTGCCAGCAGTCAACAGGGGGATGAAAAACTGTTTTTT. The full variable domain, completed using reference TRBV7-2 and TRBJ1-4, is GAGVSQSPSNKVTEKGKDVELRCDPISGHTALYWYRQSLGQGLEFLIYFQGNSAPDKSGLPSDRFSAERTGGSVSTLTIQRTQQEDSAVYLCASSQQGDEKLFFGSGTQLSVL.

CDR3 sequence reads: CASSLGEGPSRATEAFF. Written as DNA, the CDR3 is TGTGCCAGCAGCTTGGGGGAGGGGCCCTCGCGGGCCACTGAAGCTTTCTTT. V and J are TRBV5-6 and TRBJ1-1; possible D gene TRBD1, 5 bases. Germline V gene sequence: CDR1 SGHDT, CDR2 YYEEEE. This CDR3 spans 17 amino acids. V was pared by 0 bases and J by 4 bases, with 19 bases between.

The rearrangement links TRBV30 to TRBJ1-5; a possible D gene is TRBD1 (6 bases). The germline V gene encodes CDR1 GTSNPN and CDR2 SVGIG (reference sequence). The V gene lost 1 base and the J gene lost 7 bases, with 11 bases spanning the gap. The CDR3 has 13 residues. This chain's CDR3 is CAWSAGVGQPQHF. The CDR3 nucleotides are TGTGCCTGGAGTGCAGGGGTAGGGCAGCCCCAGCATTTT.

J is TRBJ1-1 and V is TRBV7-2; 8 positions match TRBD1. The CDR3 covers 15 residues. The trim removed 5 bases at V and 0 bases at J, leaving 5 bases unmatched. CDR1 and CDR2 from the germline V gene are SGHTA and FQGNSA. CDR3 amino acids: CASSTTGAVNTEAFF. The CDR3 DNA reads as TGTGCCAGCAGCACGACAGGGGCGGTGAACACTGAAGCTTTCTTT. Based on the CDR3 plus reference TRBV7-2 and TRBJ1-1, the full variable domain is GAGVSQSPSNKVTEKGKDVELRCDPISGHTALYWYRQSLGQGLEFLIYFQGNSAPDKSGLPSDRFSAERTGGSVSTLTIQRTQQEDSAVYLCASSTTGAVNTEAFFGQGTRLTVV.

This clone has only a few counts. The chain has TRBV6-1 and TRBJ2-2; D may be TRBD1 (7 bases). Trimming took 2 bases from V and 5 from J, leaving 9 bases between them. CDR3 size: 14 residues. In germline, CDR1 is MNHNS, CDR2 SASEGT. The CDR3 DNA reads as TGTGCCAGCAGTGAACAGGGGGGTACCGGGGAGCTGTTTTTT. Its translation is CASSEQGGTGELFF.